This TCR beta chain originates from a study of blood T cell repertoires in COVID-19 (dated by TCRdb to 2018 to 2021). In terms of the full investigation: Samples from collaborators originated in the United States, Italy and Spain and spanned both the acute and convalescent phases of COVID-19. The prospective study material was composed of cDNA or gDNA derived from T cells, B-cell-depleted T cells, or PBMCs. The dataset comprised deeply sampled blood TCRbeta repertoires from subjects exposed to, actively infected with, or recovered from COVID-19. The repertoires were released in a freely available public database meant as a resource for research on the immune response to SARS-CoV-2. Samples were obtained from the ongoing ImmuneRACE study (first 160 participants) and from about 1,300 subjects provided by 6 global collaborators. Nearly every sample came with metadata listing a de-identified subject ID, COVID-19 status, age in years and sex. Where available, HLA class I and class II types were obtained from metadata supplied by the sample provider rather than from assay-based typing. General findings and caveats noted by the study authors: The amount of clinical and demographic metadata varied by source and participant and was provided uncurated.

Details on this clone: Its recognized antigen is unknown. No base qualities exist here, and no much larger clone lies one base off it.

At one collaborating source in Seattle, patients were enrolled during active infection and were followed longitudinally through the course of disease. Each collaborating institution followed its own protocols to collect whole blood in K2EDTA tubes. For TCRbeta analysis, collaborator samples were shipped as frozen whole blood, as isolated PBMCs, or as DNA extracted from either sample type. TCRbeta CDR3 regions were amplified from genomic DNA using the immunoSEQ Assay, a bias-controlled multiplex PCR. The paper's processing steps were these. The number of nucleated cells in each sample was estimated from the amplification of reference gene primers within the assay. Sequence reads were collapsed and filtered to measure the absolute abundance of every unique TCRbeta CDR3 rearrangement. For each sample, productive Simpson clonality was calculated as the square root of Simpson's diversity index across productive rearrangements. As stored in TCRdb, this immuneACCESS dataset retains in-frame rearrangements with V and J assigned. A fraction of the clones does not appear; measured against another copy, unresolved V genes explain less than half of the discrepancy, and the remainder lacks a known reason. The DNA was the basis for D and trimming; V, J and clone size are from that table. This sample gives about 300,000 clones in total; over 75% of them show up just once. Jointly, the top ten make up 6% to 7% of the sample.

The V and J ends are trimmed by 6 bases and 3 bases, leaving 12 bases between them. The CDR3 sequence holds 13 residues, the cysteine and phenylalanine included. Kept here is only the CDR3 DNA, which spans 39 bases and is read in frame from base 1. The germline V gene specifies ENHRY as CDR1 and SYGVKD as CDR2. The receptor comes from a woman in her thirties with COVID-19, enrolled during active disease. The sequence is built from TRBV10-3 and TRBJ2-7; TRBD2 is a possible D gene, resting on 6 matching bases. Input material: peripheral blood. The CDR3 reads CAISPSVDYEQYF. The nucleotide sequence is TGTGCCATCAGCCCTAGCGTAGACTACGAGCAGTACTTC.